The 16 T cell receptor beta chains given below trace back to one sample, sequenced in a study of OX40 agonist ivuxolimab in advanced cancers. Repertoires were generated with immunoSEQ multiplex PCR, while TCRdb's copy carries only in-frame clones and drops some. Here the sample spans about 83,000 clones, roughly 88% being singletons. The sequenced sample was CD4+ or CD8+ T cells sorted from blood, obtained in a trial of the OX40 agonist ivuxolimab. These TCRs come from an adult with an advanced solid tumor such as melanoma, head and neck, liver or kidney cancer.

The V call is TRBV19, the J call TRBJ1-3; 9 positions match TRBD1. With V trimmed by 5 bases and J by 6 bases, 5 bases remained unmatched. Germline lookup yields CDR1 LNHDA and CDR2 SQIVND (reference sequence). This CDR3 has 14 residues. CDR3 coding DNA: TGTGCCAGTAGTCCCGGACAGGGGAAAAACACCATATATTTT. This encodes CASSPGQGKNTIYF.

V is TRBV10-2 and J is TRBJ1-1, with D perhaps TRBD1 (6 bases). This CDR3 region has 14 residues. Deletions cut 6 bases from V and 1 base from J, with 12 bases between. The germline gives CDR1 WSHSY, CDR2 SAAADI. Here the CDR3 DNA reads TGCGCCAGCAGCATACAGGGTGCGAACACTGAAGCTTTCTTT. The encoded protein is CASSIQGANTEAFF.

The CDR3 is CASSLVGGGTEAFF. CDR3 in DNA: TGTGCCAGCAGCTTAGTGGGAGGGGGAACTGAAGCTTTCTTT. The chain carries TRBV7-6 and TRBJ1-1; TRBD1 is a possible D gene (6 bases). V was shortened by 1 base and J by 5 bases, with 11 bases between the two germline ends. Germline CDR1 reads SGHVS; CDR2 reads FNYEAQ. The CDR3 has 14 amino acids.

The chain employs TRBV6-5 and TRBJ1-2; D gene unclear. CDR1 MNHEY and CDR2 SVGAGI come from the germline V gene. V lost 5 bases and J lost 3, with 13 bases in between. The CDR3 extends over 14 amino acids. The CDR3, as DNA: TGTGCCAGCAGTCTTAGAACTACGGACTATGGCTACACCTTC. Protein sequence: CASSLRTTDYGYTF.

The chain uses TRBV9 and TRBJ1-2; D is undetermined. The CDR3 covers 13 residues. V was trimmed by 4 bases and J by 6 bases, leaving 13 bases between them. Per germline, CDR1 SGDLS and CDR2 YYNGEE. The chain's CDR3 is CASSPSTGDGYTF. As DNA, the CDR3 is TGTGCCAGCAGCCCGAGCACGGGAGATGGCTACACCTTC.

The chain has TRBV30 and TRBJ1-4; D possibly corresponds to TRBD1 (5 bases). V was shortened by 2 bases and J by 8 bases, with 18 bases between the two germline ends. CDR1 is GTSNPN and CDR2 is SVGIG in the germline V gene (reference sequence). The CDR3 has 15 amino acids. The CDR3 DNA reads TGTGCCTGGAGTCTAGGGGCCTCACTAAGAGAAAAACTGTTTTTT. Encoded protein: CAWSLGASLREKLFF. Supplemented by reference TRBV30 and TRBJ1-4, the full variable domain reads SQTIHQWPATLVQPVGSPLSLECTVEGTSNPNLYWYRQAAGRGLQLLFYSVGIGQISSEVPQNLSASRPQDRQFILSSKKLLLSDSGFYLCAWSLGASLREKLFFGSGTQLSVL.

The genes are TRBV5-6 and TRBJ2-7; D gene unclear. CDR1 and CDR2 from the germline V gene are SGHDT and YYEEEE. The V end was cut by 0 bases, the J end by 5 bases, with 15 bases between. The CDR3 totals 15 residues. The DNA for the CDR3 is TGTGCCAGCAGCTTGGGACTTCCCCCGGTCAACGAGCAGTACTTC. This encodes CASSLGLPPVNEQYF. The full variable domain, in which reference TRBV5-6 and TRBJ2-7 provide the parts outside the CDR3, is DAGVTQSPTHLIKTRGQQVTLRCSPKSGHDTVSWYQQALGQGPQFIFQYYEEEERQRGNFPDRFSGHQFPNYSSELNVNALLLGDSALYLCASSLGLPPVNEQYFGPGTRLTVT.

CDR3 protein: CASSIPTHNTEAFF. CDR3 DNA sequence: TGTGCCAGTAGTATACCGACCCATAACACTGAAGCTTTCTTT. V gene TRBV19 combines with J gene TRBJ1-1; D unresolved. With 2 bases removed from V and 2 bases from J, the gap between germline ends came to 9 bases. CDR3 length: 14 amino acids. The germline CDR1 and CDR2 sequences are LNHDA and SQIVND (reference sequence).

Here the CDR3 DNA reads TGTGCCAGCAGTTACCCACCGACCGCTTATAATTCACCCCTCCACTTT. It specifies CASSYPPTAYNSPLHF. The chain has TRBV6-6 and TRBJ1-6; D not certain. Trimming stripped 2 bases from V and 4 bases from J, with 12 bases between. CDR3 size: 16 residues. CDR1 and CDR2 from the germline V gene are MNHNY and SVGAGI (reference sequence).

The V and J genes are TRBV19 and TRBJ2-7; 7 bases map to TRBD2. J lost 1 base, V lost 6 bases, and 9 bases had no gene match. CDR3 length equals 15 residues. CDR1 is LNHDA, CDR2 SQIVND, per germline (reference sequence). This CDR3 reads CASSPWGGGSYEQYF. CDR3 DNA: TGTGCCAGTAGCCCCTGGGGGGGAGGTTCCTACGAGCAGTACTTC.

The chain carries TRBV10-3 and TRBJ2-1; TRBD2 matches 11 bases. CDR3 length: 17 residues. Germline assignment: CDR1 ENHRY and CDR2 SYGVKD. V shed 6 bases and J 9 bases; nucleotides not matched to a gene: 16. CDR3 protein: CAISQTVTSGRISEQFF. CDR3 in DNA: TGTGCCATCAGCCAGACGGTCACTAGCGGGAGAATCAGTGAGCAGTTCTTC.

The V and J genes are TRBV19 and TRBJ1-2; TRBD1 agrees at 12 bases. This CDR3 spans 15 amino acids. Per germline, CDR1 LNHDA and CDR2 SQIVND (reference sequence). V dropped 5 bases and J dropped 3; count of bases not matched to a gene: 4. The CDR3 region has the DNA TGTGCCAGTAGTCCAGGGACAGGGGGCGACTATGGCTACACCTTC. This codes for CASSPGTGGDYGYTF.

CDR3 sequence reads: CASSLEIGSSYEQYF. As DNA, the CDR3 is TGTGCCAGCAGCTTGGAGATAGGCAGCTCCTACGAGCAGTACTTC. The rearrangement joins TRBV5-5 to TRBJ2-7; D uncertain. V shed 0 bases and J shed 0 bases, with 10 bases lying between them. Germline lookup yields CDR1 SGHKS and CDR2 YYEKEE (reference sequence). This CDR3 is built from 15 residues. The entire variable domain, with the rest obtained from reference TRBV5-5 and TRBJ2-7, is as follows: DAGVTQSPTHLIKTRGQQVTLRCSPISGHKSVSWYQQVLGQGPQFIFQYYEKEERGRGNFPDRFSARQFPNYSSELNVNALLLGDSALYLCASSLEIGSSYEQYFGPGTRLTVT.

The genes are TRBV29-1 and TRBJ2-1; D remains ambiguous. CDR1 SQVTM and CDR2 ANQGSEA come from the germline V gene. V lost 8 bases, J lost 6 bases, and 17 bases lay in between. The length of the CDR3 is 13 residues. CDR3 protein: CSMSRARSNEQFF. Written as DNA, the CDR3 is TGCAGCATGAGCCGGGCTCGATCCAATGAGCAGTTCTTC.

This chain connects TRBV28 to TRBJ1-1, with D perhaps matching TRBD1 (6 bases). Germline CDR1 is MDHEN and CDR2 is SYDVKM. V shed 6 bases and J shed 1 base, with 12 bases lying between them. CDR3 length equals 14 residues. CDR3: CASRWTARNTEAFF. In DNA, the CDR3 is TGTGCCAGCAGGTGGACAGCTAGGAACACTGAAGCTTTCTTT.

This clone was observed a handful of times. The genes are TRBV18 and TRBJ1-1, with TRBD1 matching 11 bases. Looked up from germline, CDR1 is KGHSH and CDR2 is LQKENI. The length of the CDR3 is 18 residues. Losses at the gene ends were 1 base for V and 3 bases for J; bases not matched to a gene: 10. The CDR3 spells CASSPRIIGQGAYTEAFF. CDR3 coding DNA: TGTGCCAGCTCACCACGGATAATCGGACAGGGGGCGTACACTGAAGCTTTCTTT.